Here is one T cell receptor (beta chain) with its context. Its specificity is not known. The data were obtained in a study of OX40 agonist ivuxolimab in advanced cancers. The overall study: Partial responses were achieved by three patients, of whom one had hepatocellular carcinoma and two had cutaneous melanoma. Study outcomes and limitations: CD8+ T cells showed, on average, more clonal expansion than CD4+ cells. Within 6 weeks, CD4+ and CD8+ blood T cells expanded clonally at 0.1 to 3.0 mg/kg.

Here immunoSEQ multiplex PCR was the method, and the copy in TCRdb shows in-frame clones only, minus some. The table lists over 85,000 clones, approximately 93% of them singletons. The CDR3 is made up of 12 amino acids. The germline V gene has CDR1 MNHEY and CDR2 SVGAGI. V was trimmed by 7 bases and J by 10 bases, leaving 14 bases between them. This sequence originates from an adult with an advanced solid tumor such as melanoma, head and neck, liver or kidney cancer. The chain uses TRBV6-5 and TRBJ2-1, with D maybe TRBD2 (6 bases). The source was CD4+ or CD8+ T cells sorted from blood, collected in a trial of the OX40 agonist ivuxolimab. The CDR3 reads CASTHGGLEQFF. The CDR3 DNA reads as TGTGCCAGCACCCACGGGGGATTAGAGCAGTTCTTC.